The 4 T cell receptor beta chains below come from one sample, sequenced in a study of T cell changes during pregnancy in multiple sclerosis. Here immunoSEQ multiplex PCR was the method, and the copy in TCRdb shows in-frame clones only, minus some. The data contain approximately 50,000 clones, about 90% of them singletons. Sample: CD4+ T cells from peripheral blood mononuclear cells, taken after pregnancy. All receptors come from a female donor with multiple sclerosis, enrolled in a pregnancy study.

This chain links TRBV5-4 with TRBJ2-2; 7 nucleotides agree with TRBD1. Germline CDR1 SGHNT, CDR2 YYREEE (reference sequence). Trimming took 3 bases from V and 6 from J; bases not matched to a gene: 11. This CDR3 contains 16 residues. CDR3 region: CASSWGQSRTSGELFF. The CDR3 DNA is TGTGCCAGCAGCTGGGGACAGTCCAGAACGTCCGGGGAGCTGTTTTTT.

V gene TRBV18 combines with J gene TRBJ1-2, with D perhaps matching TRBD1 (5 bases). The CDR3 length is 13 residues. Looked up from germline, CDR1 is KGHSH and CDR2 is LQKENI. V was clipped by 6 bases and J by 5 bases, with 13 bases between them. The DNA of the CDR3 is TGTGCCAGCTCTCAGCAGGGACTATATGGCTACACCTTC. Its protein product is CASSQQGLYGYTF.

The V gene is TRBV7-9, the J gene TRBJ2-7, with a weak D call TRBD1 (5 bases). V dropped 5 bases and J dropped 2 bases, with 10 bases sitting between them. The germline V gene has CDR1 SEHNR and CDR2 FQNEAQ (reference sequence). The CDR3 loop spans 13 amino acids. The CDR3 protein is CASSPTGPYEQYF. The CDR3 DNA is TGTGCCAGCAGCCCCACAGGACCCTACGAGCAGTACTTC. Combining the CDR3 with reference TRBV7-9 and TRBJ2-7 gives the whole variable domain DTGVSQNPRHKITKRGQNVTFRCDPISEHNRLYWYRQTLGQGPEFLTYFQNEAQLEKSRLLSDRFSAERPKGSFSTLEIQRTEQGDSAMYLCASSPTGPYEQYFGPGTRLTVT.

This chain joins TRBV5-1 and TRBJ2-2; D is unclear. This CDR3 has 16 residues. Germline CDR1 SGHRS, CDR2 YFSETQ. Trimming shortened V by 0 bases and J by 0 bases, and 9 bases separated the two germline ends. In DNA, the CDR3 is TGCGCCAGCAGCTTGGAGGTAGGAGCGAACACCGGGGAGCTGTTTTTT. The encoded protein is CASSLEVGANTGELFF.